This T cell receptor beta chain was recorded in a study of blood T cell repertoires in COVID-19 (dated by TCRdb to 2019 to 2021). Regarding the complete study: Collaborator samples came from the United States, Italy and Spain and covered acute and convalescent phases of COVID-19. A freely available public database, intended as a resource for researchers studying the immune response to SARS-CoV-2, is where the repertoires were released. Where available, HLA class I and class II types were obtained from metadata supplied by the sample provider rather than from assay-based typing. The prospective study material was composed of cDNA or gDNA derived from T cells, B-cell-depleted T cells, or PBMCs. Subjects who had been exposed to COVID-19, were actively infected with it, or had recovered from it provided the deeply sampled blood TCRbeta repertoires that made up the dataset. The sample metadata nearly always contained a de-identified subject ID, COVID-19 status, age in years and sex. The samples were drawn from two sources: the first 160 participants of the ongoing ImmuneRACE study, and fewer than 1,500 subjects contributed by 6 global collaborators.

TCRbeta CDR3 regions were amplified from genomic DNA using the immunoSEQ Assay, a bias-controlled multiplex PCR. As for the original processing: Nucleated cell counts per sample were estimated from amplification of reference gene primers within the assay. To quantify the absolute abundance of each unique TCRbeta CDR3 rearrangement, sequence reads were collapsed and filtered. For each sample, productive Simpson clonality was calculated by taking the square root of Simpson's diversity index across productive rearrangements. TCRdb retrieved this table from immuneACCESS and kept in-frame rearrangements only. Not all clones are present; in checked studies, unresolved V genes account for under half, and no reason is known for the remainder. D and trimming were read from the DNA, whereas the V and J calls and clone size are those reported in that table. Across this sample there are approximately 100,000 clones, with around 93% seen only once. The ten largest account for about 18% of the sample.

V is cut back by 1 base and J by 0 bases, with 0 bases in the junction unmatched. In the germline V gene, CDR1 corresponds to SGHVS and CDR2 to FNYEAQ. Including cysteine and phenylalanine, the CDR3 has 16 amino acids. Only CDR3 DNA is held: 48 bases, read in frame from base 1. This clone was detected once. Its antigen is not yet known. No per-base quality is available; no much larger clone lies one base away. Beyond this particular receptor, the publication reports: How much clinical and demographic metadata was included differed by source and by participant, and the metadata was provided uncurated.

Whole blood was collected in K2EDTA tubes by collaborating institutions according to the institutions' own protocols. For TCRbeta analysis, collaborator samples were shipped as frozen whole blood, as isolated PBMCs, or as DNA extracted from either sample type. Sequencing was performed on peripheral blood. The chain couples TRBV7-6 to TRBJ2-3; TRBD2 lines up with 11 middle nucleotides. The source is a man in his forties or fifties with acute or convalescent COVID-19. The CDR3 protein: CASSLGLAGSTDTQYF. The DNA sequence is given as TGTGCCAGCAGCTTAGGACTAGCGGGGAGCACAGATACGCAGTATTTT.